This T cell receptor beta chain originates from a study of blood T cell repertoires in COVID-19. Study summary: Samples of COVID-19 (acute and convalescent) were obtained from the United States, Italy and Spain.

In the authors' workflow: For nucleated cells, counts were estimated from reference gene primer amplification. Libraries were prepared by immunoSEQ multiplex PCR; TCRdb keeps only in-frame clonotypes and omits some of them. V and J calls plus clone size are reproduced from that table; the DNA served to infer D and trimming. The data show roughly 260,000 clones, 88% seen once. J lost 2 bases, V lost 7 bases, and 11 bases had no gene match. Per germline, CDR1 LNHDA and CDR2 SQIVND (reference sequence). CDR3 size: 17 residues. The sequenced sample consisted of peripheral blood. This TCR derives from a woman in her 30s with COVID-19, enrolled during active disease. This rearrangement joins TRBV19 to TRBJ1-5; 10 positions agree with TRBD1. The CDR3 spells CASTGQGSVSGNQPQHF. CDR3 DNA sequence: TGTGCCAGTACGGGACAGGGGAGCGTTTCGGGCAATCAGCCCCAGCATTTT.